The 23 T cell receptor beta chains below were found in one sample sequenced in a study of blood T cell repertoires in COVID-19. Produced via immunoSEQ multiplex PCR; TCRdb's table is partial and in-frame only. The repertoire holds roughly 140,000 clones, with roughly 86% as singletons. The sample was peripheral blood. The receptors here all came from a man in his sixties or seventies with acute or convalescent COVID-19.

This rearrangement joins TRBV5-1 to TRBJ1-1; tentatively, D is TRBD1 (6 bases). The CDR3 runs 16 residues. V was clipped by 0 bases and J by 0 bases, with 12 bases between them. Germline CDR1 and CDR2: SGHRS and YFSETQ. CDR3 sequence: CASSLEGQMMNTEAFF. The CDR3 DNA is TGCGCCAGCAGCTTGGAAGGACAGATGATGAACACTGAAGCTTTCTTT.

This rearrangement joins TRBV19 to TRBJ2-2; 9 bases are a match to TRBD1. V trimming: 6 bases; J trimming: 2 bases; junction bases outside the gene matches: 10. The germline gives CDR1 LNHDA, CDR2 SQIVND (reference sequence). The CDR3 contains 17 residues. The CDR3 nucleotides read TGTGCCAGTAGGTCGAAACGGGGACAGGGTAACACCGGGGAGCTGTTTTTT. It specifies CASRSKRGQGNTGELFF.

V is TRBV5-8 and J is TRBJ1-1; 10 nucleotides line up with TRBD1. The CDR3 covers 15 residues. Trimming at V came to 1 base and at J to 5 bases, leaving 5 bases not matched to a gene. CDR1 and CDR2 from the germline V gene are SGHTS and YDEGEE. The DNA for the CDR3 is TGTGCCAGCAGCTTGAGGGACAGGGGTGGGACTGAAGCTTTCTTT. It codes for CASSLRDRGGTEAFF.

The genes are TRBV11-2 and TRBJ1-5; TRBD1 is a possible D gene (5 bases). The CDR3 runs 13 residues. The V gene lost 8 bases and the J gene lost 6 bases, with 14 bases spanning the gap. Per germline, CDR1 SGHAT and CDR2 FQNNGV. CDR3 loop: CASRPQATQPQHF. The DNA of the CDR3 is TGTGCCAGCCGTCCACAGGCGACTCAGCCCCAGCATTTT.

The V gene is TRBV30, the J gene TRBJ1-1; a possible D gene is TRBD1 (5 bases). Germline values: CDR1 GTSNPN, CDR2 SVGIG (reference sequence). V lost 6 bases to trimming and J lost 1 base, with 12 bases between them. The CDR3 runs to 13 residues. In DNA form, the CDR3 reads TGTGCCTGTAGACCTCAGGGGAACACTGAAGCTTTCTTT. It codes for CACRPQGNTEAFF.

This clone appeared a single time. The chain joins TRBV5-1 to TRBJ2-1, with 13 bases lining up with TRBD2. Per the germline V gene, CDR1 is SGHRS and CDR2 is YFSETQ. The V segment lost 5 bases and the J segment 6 bases; nucleotides outside the gene matches: 5. The CDR3 is 15 amino acids. CDR3 DNA sequence: TGCGCCAGCAGGCCGGGACTAGCGGGGTCCAATGAGCAGTTCTTC. Translated, it gives CASRPGLAGSNEQFF.

V usage is TRBV5-4 and J usage is TRBJ1-2, with D tentatively TRBD1 (5 bases). The CDR3 is 13 residues long. Trimming took 3 bases from V and 6 from J, leaving 12 bases between them. The germline CDR1 and CDR2 sequences are SGHNT and YYREEE (reference sequence). DNA for the CDR3: TGTGCCAGCAGCTGGGACTCTGGGGATGGCTACACCTTC. Its translation: CASSWDSGDGYTF.

Written as DNA, the CDR3 is TGTGCCAGCAGCCAAGATTCGGACATGTATGGCTACACCTTC. Translation: CASSQDSDMYGYTF. The genes are TRBV3-1 (or the pseudogene TRBV3-2) and TRBJ1-2; D is perhaps TRBD1 (5 bases). CDR1 and CDR2 from the germline V gene are LGHDT and YNNKEL (reference sequence). The CDR3 runs 14 residues. V was shortened by 0 bases and J by 5 bases, with 10 bases between the two germline ends.

This clone has more than one count but fewer than ten. This chain uses TRBV7-9 with TRBJ2-7, with D perhaps TRBD2 (5 bases). Germline V gene lookup returns CDR1 SEHNR and CDR2 FQNEAQ (reference sequence). The CDR3 is 17 residues long. V was trimmed by 0 bases and J by 3 bases, leaving 18 bases between them. The CDR3 here is CASSLASPRGRGYEQYF. The DNA of the CDR3 is TGTGCCAGCAGCTTAGCCTCGCCGAGAGGGAGAGGCTACGAGCAGTACTTC.

The chain recombines TRBV5-1 with TRBJ2-1, with 8 bases lining up with TRBD2. Germline loops: CDR1 SGHRS, CDR2 YFSETQ. With V trimmed by 0 bases and J by 12 bases, 5 bases remained unmatched. This CDR3 has 13 residues. The CDR3 protein is CASSLDSGTRQFF. The CDR3, as DNA: TGCGCCAGCAGCTTGGACTCCGGGACTAGGCAGTTCTTC. The complete variable domain, with remaining parts taken from reference TRBV5-1 and TRBJ2-1, reads KAGVTQTPRYLIKTRGQQVTLSCSPISGHRSVSWYQQTPGQGLQFLFEYFSETQRNKGNFPGRFSGRQFSNSRSEMNVSTLELGDSALYLCASSLDSGTRQFFGPGTRLTVL.

The chain couples TRBV5-1 to TRBJ2-7, with 11 bases aligning to TRBD2. In germline, CDR1 is SGHRS, CDR2 YFSETQ. The CDR3 extends over 15 amino acids. Germline trimming cut 2 bases from V and 2 bases from J; bases unmatched to any gene: 3. The CDR3 sequence is CASSFSGRAPYEQYF. CDR3 coding DNA: TGCGCCAGCAGCTTTAGCGGGAGGGCCCCCTACGAGCAGTACTTC.

The CDR3: CASSQDAKPNQPQHF. DNA of the CDR3: TGTGCCAGCAGCCAAGATGCGAAGCCCAATCAGCCCCAGCATTTT. The chain uses TRBV3-1 (or the pseudogene TRBV3-2) and TRBJ1-5; D unclear. Germline CDR1 reads LGHDT; CDR2 reads YNNKEL (reference sequence). The CDR3 contains 15 residues. Trimming removed 0 bases at V and 3 bases at J, with 9 bases between.

J is TRBJ1-2 and V is TRBV14, with D possibly matching TRBD1 (5 bases). The germline V and J ends were trimmed by 1 base and 4 bases, with 16 bases remaining between them. The germline CDR1 and CDR2 sequences are SGHDN and FVKESK. The CDR3 loop spans 16 amino acids. CDR3 loop: CASSQAGLRTPYGYTF. CDR3 bases: TGTGCCAGCAGCCAAGCAGGTCTCAGGACACCCTATGGCTACACCTTC. Based on the CDR3 plus reference TRBV14 and TRBJ1-2, the full variable domain is EAGVTQFPSHSVIEKGQTVTLRCDPISGHDNLYWYRRVMGKEIKFLLHFVKESKQDESGMPNNRFLAERTGGTYSTLKVQPAELEDSGVYFCASSQAGLRTPYGYTFGSGTRLTVV.

The chain links TRBV4-1 to TRBJ2-7; perhaps TRBD2 as D (7 bases). The germline CDR1 and CDR2 sequences are MGHRA and YSYEKL. The V end was cut by 4 bases, the J end by 5 bases, with 21 bases between. This CDR3 has 16 amino acids. The CDR3 bases are TGCGCCAGCAGCCCGGCGGAGGGAGGGGGATTCGACGAGCAGTACTTC. Translation gives CASSPAEGGGFDEQYF.

The chain joins TRBV19 to TRBJ2-2, with 9 nucleotides matching TRBD1. This CDR3 is built from 17 residues. The V gene end was trimmed by 3 bases and the J gene end by 4 bases; junction bases not matched to a gene: 9. Germline V gives CDR1 LNHDA, CDR2 SQIVND (reference sequence). CDR3 residues: CASSMRTGALSTGELFF. CDR3 coding DNA: TGTGCCAGTAGTATGAGGACAGGGGCCCTTAGCACCGGGGAGCTGTTTTTT.

The V and J genes are TRBV27 and TRBJ2-1, with a tentative D call TRBD2 (6 bases). CDR1 and CDR2 from the germline V gene are MNHEY and SMNVEV (reference sequence). The ends were cut back, 7 bases at V and 4 bases at J, with 17 bases in the middle. There are 15 residues in the CDR3. CDR3 residues: CASTSGSGRYNEQFF. The CDR3, as DNA: TGTGCCAGCACCTCGGGTAGCGGACGTTACAATGAGCAGTTCTTC.

This rearrangement joins TRBV6-1 to TRBJ1-3; D remains ambiguous. Trimming pared 1 base from V and 0 bases from J, leaving 7 bases between. The germline gives CDR1 MNHNS, CDR2 SASEGT. The CDR3 extends over 15 amino acids. The CDR3 protein is CASSEGSLSGNTIYF. The DNA of the CDR3 is TGTGCCAGCAGTGAAGGTTCCCTCTCTGGAAACACCATATATTTT.

The chain joins TRBV4-1 to TRBJ2-1; D may be TRBD2 (6 bases). V lost 4 bases to trimming and J lost 4 bases, with 20 bases between them. Per the germline V gene, CDR1 is MGHRA and CDR2 is YSYEKL. The CDR3 is 17 residues long. The CDR3: CASSLSSGTQAYNEQFF. CDR3 DNA: TGCGCCAGCAGCCTCTCCTCCGGGACTCAAGCTTACAATGAGCAGTTCTTC.

The J gene is TRBJ2-7, the V gene TRBV3-1 (or the pseudogene TRBV3-2); D perhaps matches TRBD1 (5 bases). Germline assignment: CDR1 LGHDT and CDR2 YNNKEL (reference sequence). This CDR3 contains 16 residues. V dropped 0 bases and J dropped 5 bases, with 17 bases sitting between them. CDR3 coding DNA: TGTGCCAGCAGCCAAGATTGGGCCAGGGTGGGTCACGAGCAGTACTTC. Its translation is CASSQDWARVGHEQYF.

This chain links TRBV5-6 with TRBJ1-4; TRBD1 might be the D (5 bases). The length of the CDR3 is 14 residues. V was cut by 1 base and J by 7 bases, with 11 bases left in between. Germline values: CDR1 SGHDT, CDR2 YYEEEE. The CDR3 sequence is CASSLRQGSEKLFF. In DNA form, the CDR3 reads TGTGCCAGCAGCTTGAGGCAGGGCAGTGAAAAACTGTTTTTT.

CDR3 in amino acids: CASSPSRVLQETQYF. The CDR3 nucleotides read TGTGCCAGCAGTCCCTCCAGGGTATTACAAGAGACCCAGTACTTC. The gene calls are TRBV27 and TRBJ2-5, with D possibly matching TRBD1 (5 bases). V lost 5 bases and J 2 bases, leaving 15 bases between the germline ends. CDR3 length: 15 amino acids. Germline V gene sequence: CDR1 MNHEY, CDR2 SMNVEV (reference sequence).

The chain employs TRBV27 and TRBJ2-1, with 10 bases matching TRBD2. Germline trimming cut 3 bases from V and 5 bases from J; bases unmatched to any gene: 13. The germline CDR1 and CDR2 sequences are MNHEY and SMNVEV (reference sequence). The CDR3 spans 18 residues. CDR3 region: CASSLMRVSGRADNEQFF. The CDR3 DNA reads TGTGCCAGCAGTTTGATGAGAGTGAGCGGGAGGGCCGACAATGAGCAGTTCTTC.

This clone was detected once. This chain links TRBV2 with TRBJ2-6; the match to TRBD1 covers 7 bases. The CDR3 is made up of 15 amino acids. The junction had 3 bases not matched to a gene; V was cut back by 5 bases and J by 2 bases. CDR1 and CDR2 (germline): SNHLY, FYNNEI. Here the CDR3 reads CASSLTGPGANVLTF. The CDR3 nucleotides read TGTGCCAGCAGTTTGACAGGGCCTGGGGCCAACGTCCTGACTTTC.